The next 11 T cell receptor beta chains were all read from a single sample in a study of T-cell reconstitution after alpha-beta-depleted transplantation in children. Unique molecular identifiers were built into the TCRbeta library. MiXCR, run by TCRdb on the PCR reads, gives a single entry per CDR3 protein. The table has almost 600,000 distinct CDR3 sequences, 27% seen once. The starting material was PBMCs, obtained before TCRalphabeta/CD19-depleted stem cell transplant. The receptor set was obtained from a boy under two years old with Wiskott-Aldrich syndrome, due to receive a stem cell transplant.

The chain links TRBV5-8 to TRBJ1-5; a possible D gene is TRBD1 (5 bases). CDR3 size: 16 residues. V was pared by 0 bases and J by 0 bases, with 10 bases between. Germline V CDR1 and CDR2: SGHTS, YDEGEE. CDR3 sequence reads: CASSLGTSYSNQPQHF. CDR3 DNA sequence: TGTGCCAGCAGCTTGGGGACAAGCTATAGCAATCAGCCCCAGCATTTT.

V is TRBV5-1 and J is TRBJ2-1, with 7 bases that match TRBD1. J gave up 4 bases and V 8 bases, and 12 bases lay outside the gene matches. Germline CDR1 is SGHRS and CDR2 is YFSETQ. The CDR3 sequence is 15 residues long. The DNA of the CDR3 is TGCGCCAGTCGCAGACAGGGTCGGGGTTACAATGAGCAGTTCTTC. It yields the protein CASRRQGRGYNEQFF.

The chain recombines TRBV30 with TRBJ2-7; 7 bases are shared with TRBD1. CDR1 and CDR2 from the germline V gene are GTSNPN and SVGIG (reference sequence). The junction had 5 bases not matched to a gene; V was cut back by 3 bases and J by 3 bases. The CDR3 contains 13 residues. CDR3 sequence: CAWSPGQHYEQYF. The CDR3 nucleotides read TGTGCCTGGAGCCCGGGACAGCACTACGAGCAGTACTTC.

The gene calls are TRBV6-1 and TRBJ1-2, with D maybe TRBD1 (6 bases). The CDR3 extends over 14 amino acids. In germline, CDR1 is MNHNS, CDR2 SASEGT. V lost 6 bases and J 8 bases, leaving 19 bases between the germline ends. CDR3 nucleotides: TGTGCCAGCAGGGCAAAGGGGGTTATACCGGGCTACACCTTC. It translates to CASRAKGVIPGYTF.

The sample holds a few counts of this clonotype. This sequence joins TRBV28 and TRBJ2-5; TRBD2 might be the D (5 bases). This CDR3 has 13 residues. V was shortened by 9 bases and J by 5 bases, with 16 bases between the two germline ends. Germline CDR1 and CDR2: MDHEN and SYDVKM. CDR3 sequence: CARVQRPGETQYF. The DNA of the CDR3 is TGTGCCAGGGTCCAGCGGCCCGGGGAGACCCAGTACTTC.

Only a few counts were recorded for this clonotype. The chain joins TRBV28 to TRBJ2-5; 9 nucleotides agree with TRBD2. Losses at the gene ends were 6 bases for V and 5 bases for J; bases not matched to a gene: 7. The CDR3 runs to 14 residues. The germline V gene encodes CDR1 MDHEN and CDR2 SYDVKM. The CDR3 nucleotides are TGTGCCAGCAGAAAGCGGGAGGCCGGGGAGACCCAGTACTTC. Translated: CASRKREAGETQYF.

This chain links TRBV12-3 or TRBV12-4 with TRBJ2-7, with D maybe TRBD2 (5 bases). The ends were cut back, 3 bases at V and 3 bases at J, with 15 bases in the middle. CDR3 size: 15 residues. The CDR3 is CASSLKPSHRYEQYF. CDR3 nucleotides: TGTGCCAGCAGTTTGAAGCCTAGCCATCGCTACGAGCAGTACTTC.

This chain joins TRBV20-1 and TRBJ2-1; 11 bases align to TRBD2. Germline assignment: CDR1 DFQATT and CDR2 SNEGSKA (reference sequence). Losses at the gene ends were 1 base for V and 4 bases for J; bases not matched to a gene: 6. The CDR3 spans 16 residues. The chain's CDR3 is CSARVVAGGEYNEQFF. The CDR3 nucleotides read TGCAGTGCTAGAGTGGTAGCGGGAGGGGAATACAATGAGCAGTTCTTC.

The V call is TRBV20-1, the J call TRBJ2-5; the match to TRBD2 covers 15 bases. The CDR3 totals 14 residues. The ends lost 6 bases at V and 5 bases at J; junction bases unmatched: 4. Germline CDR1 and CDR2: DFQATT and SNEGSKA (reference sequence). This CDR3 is CSAGLAGGIETQYF. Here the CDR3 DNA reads TGCAGTGCCGGACTAGCGGGAGGGATCGAGACCCAGTACTTC.

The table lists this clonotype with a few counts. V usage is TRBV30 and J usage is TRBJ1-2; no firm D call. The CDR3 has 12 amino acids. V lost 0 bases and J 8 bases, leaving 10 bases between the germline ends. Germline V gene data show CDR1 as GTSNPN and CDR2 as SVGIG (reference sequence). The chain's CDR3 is CAWSVLDRGYTF. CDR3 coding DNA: TGTGCCTGGAGTGTACTGGATAGGGGCTACACCTTC.

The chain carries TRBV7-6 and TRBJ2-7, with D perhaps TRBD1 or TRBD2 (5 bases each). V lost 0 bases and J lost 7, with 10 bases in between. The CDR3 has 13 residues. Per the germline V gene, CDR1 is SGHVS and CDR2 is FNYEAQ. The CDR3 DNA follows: TGTGCCAGCAGCTTAGCCCGGGACGGGGAGCAGTACTTC. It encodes CASSLARDGEQYF.